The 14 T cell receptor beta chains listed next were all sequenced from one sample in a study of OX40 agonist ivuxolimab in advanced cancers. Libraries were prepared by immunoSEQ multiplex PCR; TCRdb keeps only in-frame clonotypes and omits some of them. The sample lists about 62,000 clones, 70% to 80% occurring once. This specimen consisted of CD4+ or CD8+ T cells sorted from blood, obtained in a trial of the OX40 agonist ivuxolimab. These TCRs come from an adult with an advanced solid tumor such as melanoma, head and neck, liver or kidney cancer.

The CDR3 bases are TGTGCCAGCAGTCCTAGCGGGAGCTATGAGCAGTTCTTC. It specifies CASSPSGSYEQFF. This chain connects TRBV27 to TRBJ2-1, with TRBD2 matching 10 bases. CDR1 is MNHEY and CDR2 is SMNVEV in the germline V gene (reference sequence). The CDR3 is 13 residues long. Trimming removed 5 bases from V and 8 bases from J; junction bases left unmatched: 3.

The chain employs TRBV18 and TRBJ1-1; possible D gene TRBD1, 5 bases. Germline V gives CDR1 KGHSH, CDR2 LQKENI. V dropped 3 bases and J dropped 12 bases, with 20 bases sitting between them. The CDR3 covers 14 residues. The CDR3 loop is CASSPDGGGFVSFF. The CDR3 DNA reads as TGTGCCAGCTCACCGGACGGGGGGGGGTTTGTTTCTTTCTTT.

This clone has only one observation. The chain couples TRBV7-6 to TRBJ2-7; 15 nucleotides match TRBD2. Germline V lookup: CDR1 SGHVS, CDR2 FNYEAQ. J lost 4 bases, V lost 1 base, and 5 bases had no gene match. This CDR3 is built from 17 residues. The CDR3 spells CASSLEVGLAGGYEQYF. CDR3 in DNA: TGTGCCAGCAGCTTAGAGGTGGGACTAGCGGGAGGTTACGAGCAGTACTTC.

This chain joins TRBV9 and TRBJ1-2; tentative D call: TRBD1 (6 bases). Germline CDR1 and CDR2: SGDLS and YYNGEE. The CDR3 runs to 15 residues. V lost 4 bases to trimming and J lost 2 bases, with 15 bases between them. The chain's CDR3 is CASSPTGGANYGYTF. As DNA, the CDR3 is TGTGCCAGCAGCCCTACGGGGGGCGCGAACTATGGCTACACCTTC.

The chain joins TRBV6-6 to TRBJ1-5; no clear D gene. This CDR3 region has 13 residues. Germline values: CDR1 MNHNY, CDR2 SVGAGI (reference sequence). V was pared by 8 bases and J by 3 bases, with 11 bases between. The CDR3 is CASLDGYNQPQHF. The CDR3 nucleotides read TGTGCCAGCCTTGACGGTTACAATCAGCCCCAGCATTTT.

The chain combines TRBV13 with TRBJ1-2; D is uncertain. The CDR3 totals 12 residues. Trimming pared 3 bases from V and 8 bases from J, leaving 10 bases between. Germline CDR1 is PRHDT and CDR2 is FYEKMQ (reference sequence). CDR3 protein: CASSFGKGGYTF. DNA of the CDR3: TGTGCCAGCAGCTTTGGGAAGGGCGGCTACACCTTC.

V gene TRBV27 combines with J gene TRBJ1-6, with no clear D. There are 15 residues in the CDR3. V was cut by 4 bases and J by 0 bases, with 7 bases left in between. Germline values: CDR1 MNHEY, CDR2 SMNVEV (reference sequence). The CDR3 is CASSSARSYNSPLHF. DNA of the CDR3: TGTGCCAGCAGTTCGGCTCGCTCCTATAATTCACCCCTCCACTTT.

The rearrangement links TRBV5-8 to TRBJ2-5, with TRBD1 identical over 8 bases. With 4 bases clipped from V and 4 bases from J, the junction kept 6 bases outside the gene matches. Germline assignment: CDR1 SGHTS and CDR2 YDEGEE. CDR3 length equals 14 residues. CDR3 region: CASSPPTGGETQYF. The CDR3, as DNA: TGTGCCAGCAGCCCTCCTACAGGGGGAGAGACCCAGTACTTC.

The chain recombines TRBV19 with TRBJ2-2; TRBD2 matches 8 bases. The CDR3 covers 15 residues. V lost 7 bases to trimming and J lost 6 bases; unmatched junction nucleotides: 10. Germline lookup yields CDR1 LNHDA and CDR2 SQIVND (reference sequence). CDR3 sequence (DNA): TGTGCCAGTACCCTAGCGGGCTTGGGTTCCGGGGAGCTGTTTTTT. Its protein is CASTLAGLGSGELFF.

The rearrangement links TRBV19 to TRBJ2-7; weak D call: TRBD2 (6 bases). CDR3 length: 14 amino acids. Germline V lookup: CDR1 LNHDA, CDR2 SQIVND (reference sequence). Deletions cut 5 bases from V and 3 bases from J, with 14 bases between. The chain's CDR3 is CASSQAGGDYEQYF. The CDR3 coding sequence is TGTGCCAGTAGTCAAGCGGGTGGGGACTACGAGCAGTACTTC.

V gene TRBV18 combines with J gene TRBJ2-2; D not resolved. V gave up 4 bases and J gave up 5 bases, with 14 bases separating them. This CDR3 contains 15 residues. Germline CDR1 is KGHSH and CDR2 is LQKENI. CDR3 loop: CASSLTHQETGELFF. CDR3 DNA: TGTGCCAGCTCACTAACACATCAGGAGACCGGGGAGCTGTTTTTT.

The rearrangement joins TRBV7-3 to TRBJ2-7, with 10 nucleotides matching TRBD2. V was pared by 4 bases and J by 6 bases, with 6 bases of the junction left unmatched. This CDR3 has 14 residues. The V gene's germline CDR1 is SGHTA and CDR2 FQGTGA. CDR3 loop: CASSSSGGATEQYF. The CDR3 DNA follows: TGTGCCAGCAGCTCCAGCGGGGGGGCCACCGAGCAGTACTTC. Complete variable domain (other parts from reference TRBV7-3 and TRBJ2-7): GAGVSQTPSNKVTEKGKYVELRCDPISGHTALYWYRQSLGQGPEFLIYFQGTGAADDSGLPNDRFFAVRPEGSVSTLKIQRTERGDSAVYLCASSSSGGATEQYFGPGTRLTVT.

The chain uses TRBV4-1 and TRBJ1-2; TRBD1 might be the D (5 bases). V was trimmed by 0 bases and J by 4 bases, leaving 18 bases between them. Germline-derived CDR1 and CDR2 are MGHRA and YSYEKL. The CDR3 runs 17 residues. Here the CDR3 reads CASSQEVRGLGAYGYTF. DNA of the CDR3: TGCGCCAGCAGCCAAGAAGTGAGGGGACTCGGGGCCTATGGCTACACCTTC.

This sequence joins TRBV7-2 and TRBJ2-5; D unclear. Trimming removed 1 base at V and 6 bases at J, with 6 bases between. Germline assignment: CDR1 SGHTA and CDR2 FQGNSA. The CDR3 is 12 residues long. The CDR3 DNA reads TGTGCCAGCAGCTTAGATTGGCAGACCCAGTACTTC. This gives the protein CASSLDWQTQYF.